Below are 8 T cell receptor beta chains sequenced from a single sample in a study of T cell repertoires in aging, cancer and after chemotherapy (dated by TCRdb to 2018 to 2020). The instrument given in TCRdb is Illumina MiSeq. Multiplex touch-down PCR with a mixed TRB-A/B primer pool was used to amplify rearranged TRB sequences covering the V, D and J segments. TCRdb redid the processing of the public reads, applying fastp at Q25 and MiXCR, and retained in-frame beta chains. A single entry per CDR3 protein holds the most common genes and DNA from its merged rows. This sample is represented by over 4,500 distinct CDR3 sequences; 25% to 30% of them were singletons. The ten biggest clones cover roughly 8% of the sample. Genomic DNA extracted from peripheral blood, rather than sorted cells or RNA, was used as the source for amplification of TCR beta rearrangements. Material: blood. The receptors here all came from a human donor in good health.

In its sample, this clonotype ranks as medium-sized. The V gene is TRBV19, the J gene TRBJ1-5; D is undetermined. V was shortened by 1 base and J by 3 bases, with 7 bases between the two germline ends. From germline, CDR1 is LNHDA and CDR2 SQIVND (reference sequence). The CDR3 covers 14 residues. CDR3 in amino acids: CASSIGPLNQPQHF. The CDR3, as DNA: TGTGCCAGTAGTATAGGGCCTCTCAATCAGCCCCAGCATTTT.

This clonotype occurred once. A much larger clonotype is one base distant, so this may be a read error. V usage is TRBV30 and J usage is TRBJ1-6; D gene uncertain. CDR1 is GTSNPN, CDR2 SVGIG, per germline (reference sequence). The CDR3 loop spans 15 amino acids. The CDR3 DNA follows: TGTGCCTGGAGTGTACTTCCGCTGTATAATTTACCCCTCCACTTT. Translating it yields CAWSVLPLYNLPLHF.

The CDR3 region has the DNA TGCGCCAGCATTCGGGACAGCGAAGGGAATGAGCAGTTCTTC. It translates to CASIRDSEGNEQFF. The chain links TRBV5-1 to TRBJ2-1, with 7 nucleotides matching TRBD1. This CDR3 has 14 amino acids. Germline loops: CDR1 SGHRS, CDR2 YFSETQ. J lost 7 bases, V lost 6 bases, and 10 bases had no gene match.

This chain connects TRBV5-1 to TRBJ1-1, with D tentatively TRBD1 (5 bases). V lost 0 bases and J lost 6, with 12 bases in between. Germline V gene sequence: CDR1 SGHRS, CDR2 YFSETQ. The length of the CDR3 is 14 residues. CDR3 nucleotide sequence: TGCGCCAGCAGCTTGGAGGGGCGGGGGTCTGAAGCTTTCTTT. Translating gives CASSLEGRGSEAFF. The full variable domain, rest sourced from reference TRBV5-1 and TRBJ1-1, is KAGVTQTPRYLIKTRGQQVTLSCSPISGHRSVSWYQQTPGQGLQFLFEYFSETQRNKGNFPGRFSGRQFSNSRSEMNVSTLELGDSALYLCASSLEGRGSEAFFGQGTRLTVV.

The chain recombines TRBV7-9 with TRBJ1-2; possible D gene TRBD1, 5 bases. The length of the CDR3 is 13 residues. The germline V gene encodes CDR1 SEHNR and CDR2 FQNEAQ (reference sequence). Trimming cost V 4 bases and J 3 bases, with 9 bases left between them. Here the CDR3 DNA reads TGTGCCAGCAGCTCCGGGACGGACTATGGCTACACCTTC. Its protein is CASSSGTDYGYTF. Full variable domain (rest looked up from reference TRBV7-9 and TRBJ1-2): DTGVSQNPRHKITKRGQNVTFRCDPISEHNRLYWYRQTLGQGPEFLTYFQNEAQLEKSRLLSDRFSAERPKGSFSTLEIQRTEQGDSAMYLCASSSGTDYGYTFGSGTRLTVV.

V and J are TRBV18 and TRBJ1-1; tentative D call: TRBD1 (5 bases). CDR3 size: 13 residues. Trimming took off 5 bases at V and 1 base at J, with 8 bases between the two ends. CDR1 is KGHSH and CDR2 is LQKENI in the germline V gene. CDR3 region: CASSGDRNTEAFF. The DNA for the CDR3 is TGTGCCAGCTCAGGCGACAGGAACACTGAAGCTTTCTTT. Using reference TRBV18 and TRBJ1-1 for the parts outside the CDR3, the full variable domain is NAGVMQNPRHLVRRRGQEARLRCSPMKGHSHVYWYRQLPEEGLKFMVYLQKENIIDESGMPKERFSAEFPKEGPSILRIQQVVRGDSAAYFCASSGDRNTEAFFGQGTRLTVV.

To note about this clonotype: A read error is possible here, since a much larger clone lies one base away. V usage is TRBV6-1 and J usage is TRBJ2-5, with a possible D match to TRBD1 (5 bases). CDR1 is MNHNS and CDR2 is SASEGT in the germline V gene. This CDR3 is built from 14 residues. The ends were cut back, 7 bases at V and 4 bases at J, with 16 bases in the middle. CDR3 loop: CASTSKGRVETQYF. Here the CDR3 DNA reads TGTGCCAGCACCTCCAAGGGCAGGGTAGAGACCCAGTACTTC.

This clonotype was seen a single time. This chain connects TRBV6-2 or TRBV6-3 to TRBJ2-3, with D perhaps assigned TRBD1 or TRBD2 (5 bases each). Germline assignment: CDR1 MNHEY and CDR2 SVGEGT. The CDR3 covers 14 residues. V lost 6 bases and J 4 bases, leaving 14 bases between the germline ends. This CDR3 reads CASSLPGPSDTQYF. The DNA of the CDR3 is TGTGCCAGCAGCCTTCCGGGACCGTCAGATACGCAGTATTTT.